Shown below are 12 T cell receptor beta chains from a single sample sequenced in a study of identical twins. Each CDR3 protein gets one entry after TCRdb re-called the 5' RACE reads with MiXCR. The profile shows fewer than 250,000 distinct CDR3 sequences, approximately 7.8% of them singletons. The sample was also reused in another study, on yellow fever vaccine responses in identical twins.

The specimen sequenced was CD8+ T cells sorted from blood. The receptors were gathered from a woman between 18 and 30 years old in good health.

This clonotype showed up many times. V usage is TRBV5-5 and J usage is TRBJ2-5; maybe TRBD2 (6 bases). Per the germline V gene, CDR1 is SGHKS and CDR2 is YYEKEE (reference sequence). The CDR3 spans 17 residues. Trimming removed 4 bases from V and 5 bases from J, with 24 bases in between. The CDR3 here is CASSLTGGGPFGETQYF. CDR3 coding DNA: TGTGCCAGCAGCCTTACTGGGGGAGGCCCTTTCGGGGAGACCCAGTACTTC.

V gene TRBV4-1 combines with J gene TRBJ2-3; a possible D gene is TRBD2 (6 bases). Germline assignment: CDR1 MGHRA and CDR2 YSYEKL. There are 15 residues in the CDR3. Trimming removed 0 bases from V and 2 bases from J, with 9 bases in between. In nucleotides, the CDR3 is TGCGCCAGCAGCCAAGAGAGCGGGTTCACAGATACGCAGTATTTT. It specifies CASSQESGFTDTQYF.

This clonotype was seen more than once but under ten times. The chain uses TRBV6-6 and TRBJ2-2; TRBD2 matches 7 bases. Trimming cost V 9 bases and J 6 bases; bases outside gene matches: 4. CDR3 length equals 12 residues. Per the germline V gene, CDR1 is MNHNY and CDR2 is SVGAGI (reference sequence). The CDR3 nucleotides are TGTGCCAGTATCGGACTAGCCGGGGAGCTGTTTTTT. This gives the protein CASIGLAGELFF.

This clonotype was found many times. The chain is built from TRBV7-8 and TRBJ2-7; 8 bases map to TRBD1. Germline V gene data show CDR1 as SGHVS and CDR2 as FQNEAQ. With 1 base clipped from V and 4 bases from J, the junction kept 3 bases outside the gene matches. This CDR3 is built from 14 residues. CDR3 sequence: CASSLGTGKYEQYF. The DNA of the CDR3 is TGTGCCAGCAGCTTAGGGACAGGGAAATACGAGCAGTACTTC.

This clonotype was seen a few times. V and J are TRBV5-1 and TRBJ2-7; a weak D match, TRBD1 (6 bases). V was cut by 4 bases and J by 7 bases, with 21 bases left in between. CDR1 and CDR2 from the germline V gene are SGHRS and YFSETQ. The length of the CDR3 is 15 residues. Here the CDR3 DNA reads TGCGCCAGCAGCGCCGCCACCGTCAGGGGCGGAGAGCAGTACTTC. Protein product: CASSAATVRGGEQYF. Full variable domain (missing parts from reference TRBV5-1 and TRBJ2-7): KAGVTQTPRYLIKTRGQQVTLSCSPISGHRSVSWYQQTPGQGLQFLFEYFSETQRNKGNFPGRFSGRQFSNSRSEMNVSTLELGDSALYLCASSAATVRGGEQYFGPGTRLTVT.

In its sample, this clonotype was seen a few times. This chain uses TRBV7-9 with TRBJ2-7, with 8 bases aligning to TRBD1. This CDR3 comprises 16 residues. Germline loops: CDR1 SEHNR, CDR2 FQNEAQ (reference sequence). Trimming cost V 5 bases and J 0 bases; bases outside gene matches: 9. This CDR3 is CASSQTNRGASYEQYV. CDR3 DNA sequence: TGTGCCAGCAGCCAAACAAACAGGGGGGCCTCCTACGAGCAGTACGTC.

Only a few counts were recorded for this clonotype. V usage is TRBV4-1 and J usage is TRBJ2-2, with D unclear. Trimming cost V 4 bases and J 4 bases, with 7 bases left between them. The CDR3 spans 13 residues. The germline CDR1 and CDR2 sequences are MGHRA and YSYEKL. This CDR3 reads CASSPPSTGELFF. The CDR3 DNA sequence: TGCGCCAGCAGCCCCCCAAGCACCGGGGAGCTGTTTTTT.

The V gene is TRBV2, the J gene TRBJ2-2; D may correspond to TRBD1 or TRBD2 (5 bases each). The germline gives CDR1 SNHLY, CDR2 FYNNEI. The CDR3 is 12 amino acids. Trimming removed 8 bases from V and 5 bases from J, with 9 bases in between. The CDR3 sequence is CASSGPTGELFF. The CDR3 bases are TGTGCCAGCTCGGGACCGACCGGGGAGCTGTTTTTT. The full variable domain, its missing parts supplied by reference TRBV2 and TRBJ2-2, is EPEVTQTPSHQVTQMGQEVILRCVPISNHLYFYWYRQILGQKVEFLVSFYNNEISEKSEIFDDQFSVERPDGSNFTLKIRSTKLEDSAMYFCASSGPTGELFFGEGSRLTVL.

Concerning this clonotype: At one end the junction does not follow the germline gene, possibly because of a read error. This chain connects TRBV2 to TRBJ1-6; 11 bases line up with TRBD1. The CDR3 is 16 residues long. In germline, CDR1 is SNHLY, CDR2 FYNNEI. The DNA for the CDR3 is TGTGCCAGCAGGGAAGGGGGACAGGGGGTTGATTCACCCCTCCACTTT. Residues: CASREGGQGVDSPLHF.

This chain joins TRBV10-3 and TRBJ1-2, with D hard to call. The germline V and J ends were trimmed by 2 bases and 5 bases, with 27 bases remaining between them. Germline CDR1 reads ENHRY; CDR2 reads SYGVKD. The CDR3 covers 19 residues. The CDR3 here is CAISEDASEGLRQLYGYTF. CDR3 in DNA: TGTGCCATCAGTGAGGACGCGTCGGAGGGTCTGCGTCAACTGTATGGCTACACCTTC.

This clonotype was seen a handful of times. The chain has TRBV19 and TRBJ2-1; no reliable D call. V lost 7 bases to trimming and J lost 0 bases, with 16 bases between them. CDR3 length: 16 amino acids. Germline V CDR1 and CDR2: LNHDA, SQIVND (reference sequence). As DNA, the CDR3 is TGTGCCAGTACCCCTCCGGCGTCCCGCTCCTACAATGAGCAGTTCTTC. It specifies CASTPPASRSYNEQFF.

V and J are TRBV6-1 and TRBJ2-3, with D possibly matching TRBD2 (5 bases). In germline, CDR1 is MNHNS, CDR2 SASEGT. Trimming pared 2 bases from V and 5 bases from J, leaving 5 bases between. The CDR3 has 12 residues. In DNA, the CDR3 is TGTGCCAGCAGTGAAACTAGAGATACGCAGTATTTT. Its protein is CASSETRDTQYF.